The present TCR beta chain was sequenced within a study of T-cell memory formation after mild COVID-19 (dated by TCRdb to the early 2020s). About the investigation overall: TCR sequence clusters from the two donors were largely donor specific. T-cell clones expanding and contracting after mild COVID-19 in two donors were tracked by longitudinal TCRalpha and TCRbeta repertoire sequencing. Two young, previously healthy adult volunteers made up the cohort, one male and one female. The paper's findings and limits, for the study overall: Contracting CD4+ clones appeared mostly in the CM and EM memory subsets, whereas CD8+ clones were enriched in EMRA. Some responding clones were detected in pre-infection memory, which suggested that pre-existing cross-reactive memory T cells had joined the SARS-CoV-2 response. Clones contracting from day 15 to 85 had balanced CD4/CD8 phenotypes, while a second wave expanding from day 15 to 37 was biased towards CD4+. SARS-CoV-2 specificity was not confirmed for the second-wave clones peaking on day 37. Only a couple of mild cases were covered in the study, and larger cohorts including severe cases with pre-infection samples were considered necessary.

Sequencing was carried out with an Illumina NovaSeq 6000. cDNA libraries for TCRalpha and TCRbeta were prepared by 5'RACE using constant-segment primers, with sample barcodes and unique molecular identifiers added. RNA was extracted from every sample with Trizol reagent. The libraries were amplified in two PCR steps, and the second step added a second sample barcode and Illumina TruSeq adapters. The libraries were sequenced on an Illumina NovaSeq using 2 x 150 bp paired-end reads. Under the source paper's analysis protocol: Demultiplexing of reads and collapsing into UMI-guided consensus sequences were performed with migec v1.2.7. Using mixcr v2.1.11, the UMI consensuses were aligned to TRA and TRB V and J templates and assembled into clonotypes. Clonotypes were classified as expanded or contracted when called significant by both edgeR and NoisET, with noise models trained on biological replicates. For edgeR calls, the cutoffs were a false discovery rate-adjusted p below 0.01 and a log2 fold-change threshold of 1. As an exploratory analysis of dynamics, max-normalized trajectories of the 1000 most abundant clonotypes were examined with PCA combined with hierarchical clustering. Separately sequenced CD4+ and CD8+ repertoires were used to assign the CD4 or CD8 phenotype of responding clones. TCRdb itself trimmed the public reads at Q25 with fastp, ran MiXCR and retained productive beta chains. Every distinct CDR3 protein forms one entry, paired with its most common genes and DNA. These V and J calls derive from TCRdb rather than the authors' analysis. A total of about 250,000 distinct CDR3 sequences appear in this sample, 15% to 17% of them only once. The ten top clones hold under 2.5% of the sample.

Only a few counts were recorded for this clonotype. Its antigen is still unknown. Base-call qualities are not available, and no considerably larger clone is one nucleotide away. A distance of 9 bases separates the germline ends of V and J, which lose 0 bases and 1 base respectively. The CDR3 holds 15 amino acids from the cysteine to the phenylalanine. CDR3 DNA only is kept here, 45 bases in frame from base 1. The germline V gene gives CDR1 as MNHEY and CDR2 as SVGAGI. Ficoll-Paque density gradient centrifugation was the method used to isolate PBMCs. The receptor chain draws on TRBV6-5 and TRBJ2-5; matching of 6 bases hints at TRBD1 as the D gene. The sequenced material came from PBMCs or a T cell subset sorted from them (not recorded which). This clonotype was sampled from an adult woman who had mild COVID-19 (a few samples of this study predate the infection). The sample titles of this study are shuffled in the database, so cell type and time point are left out; the donor was told from shared clones. The CDR3 protein is CASSYSWTVQETQYF. The nucleotide sequence is TGTGCCAGCAGTTACTCGTGGACAGTCCAAGAGACCCAGTACTTC.